These 4 T cell receptor beta chains originate from one sample sequenced in a study of PD-L1 blockade in urothelial cancer. Stated time point: pretreatment peripheral blood. Using immunoSEQ multiplex PCR, the repertoire was profiled, and TCRdb retains in-frame clones only, with some absent. Found here are roughly 40,000 clones, approximately 93% of them singletons; the top ten hold 11%. The sample here was PBMCs, taken around atezolizumab (anti-PD-L1) treatment. These receptors all come from a woman aged 55-69 years with urothelial cancer.

DNA for the CDR3: TGTGCCAGCAGCGTAGGAGCGGGGGCCTACGAGCAGTACTTC. It is translated as CASSVGAGAYEQYF. This rearrangement joins TRBV9 to TRBJ2-7, with TRBD2 matching 8 bases. The CDR3 consists of 14 residues. Germline trimming cut 0 bases from V and 2 bases from J; bases unmatched to any gene: 1. CDR1 and CDR2 (germline): SGDLS, YYNGEE.

The chain uses TRBV11-2 and TRBJ2-6; D uncertain. The length of the CDR3 is 15 residues. In germline, CDR1 is SGHAT, CDR2 FQNNGV. Trimming cost V 5 bases and J 3 bases, with 11 bases left between them. The CDR3 is CASSLEAVGANVLTF. DNA of the CDR3: TGTGCCAGCAGCCTCGAGGCGGTTGGGGCCAACGTCCTGACTTTC.

This clone was found once. The chain employs TRBV7-3 and TRBJ2-1; D is unresolved. This CDR3 spans 13 amino acids. Germline assignment: CDR1 SGHTA and CDR2 FQGTGA. The V and J ends lost 4 bases and 6 bases respectively, with 10 bases between them. The CDR3 here is CASSSQYGNEQFF. CDR3 nucleotide sequence: TGTGCCAGCAGCTCCCAGTATGGCAATGAGCAGTTCTTC.

The V gene is TRBV2, the J gene TRBJ2-7; 9 nucleotides line up with TRBD1. With V trimmed by 4 bases and J by 6 bases, 7 bases remained unmatched. In germline, CDR1 is SNHLY, CDR2 FYNNEI. This CDR3 has 14 amino acids. The CDR3 is CASSVDRGGVEQYF. CDR3 in DNA: TGTGCCAGCAGTGTTGACAGGGGGGGGGTCGAGCAGTACTTC.